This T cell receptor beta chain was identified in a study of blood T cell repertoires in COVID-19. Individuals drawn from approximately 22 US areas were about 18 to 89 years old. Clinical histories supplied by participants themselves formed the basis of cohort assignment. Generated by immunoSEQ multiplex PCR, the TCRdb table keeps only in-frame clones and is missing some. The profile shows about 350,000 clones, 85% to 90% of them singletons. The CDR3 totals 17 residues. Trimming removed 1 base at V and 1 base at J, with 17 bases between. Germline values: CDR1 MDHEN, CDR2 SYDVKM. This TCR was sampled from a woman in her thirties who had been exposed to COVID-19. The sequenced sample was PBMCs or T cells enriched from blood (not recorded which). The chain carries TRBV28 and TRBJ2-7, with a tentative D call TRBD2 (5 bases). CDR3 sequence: CASSLYLTYGISYEQYF. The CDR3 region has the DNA TGTGCCAGCAGTTTATACCTCACATACGGGATTTCCTACGAGCAGTACTTC.